Reported below is one TCR beta chain. The entry originates in a study of control samples from healthy donors and cancer patients. Germline V gene lookup returns CDR1 MNHEY and CDR2 SVGAGI. The J segment lost 4 bases and the V segment lost 8 bases, leaving 7 bases of the junction unmatched. The CDR3 is 13 amino acids. The assay was immunoSEQ multiplex PCR, and TCRdb's table has in-frame clones only and misses some. The sample has over 85,000 clones, about 91% seen once. This TCR came from a woman under 30 in good health. The sample taken for sequencing was blood. The chain is built from TRBV6-5 and TRBJ2-5; 7 bases map to TRBD1. CDR3 sequence: CASRTDRRETQYF. The CDR3 coding sequence is TGTGCCAGCCGAACGGACAGGAGAGAGACCCAGTACTTC.